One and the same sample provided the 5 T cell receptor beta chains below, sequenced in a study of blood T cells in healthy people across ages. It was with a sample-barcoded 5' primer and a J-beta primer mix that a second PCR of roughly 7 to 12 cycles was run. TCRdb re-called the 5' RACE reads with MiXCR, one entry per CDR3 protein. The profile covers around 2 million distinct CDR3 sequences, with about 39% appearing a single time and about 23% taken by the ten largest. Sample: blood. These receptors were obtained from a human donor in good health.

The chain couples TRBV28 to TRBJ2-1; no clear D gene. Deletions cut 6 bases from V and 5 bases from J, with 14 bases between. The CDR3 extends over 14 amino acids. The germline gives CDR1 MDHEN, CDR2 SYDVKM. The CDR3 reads CASSPPPTHNEQFF. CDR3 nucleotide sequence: TGTGCCAGCAGCCCCCCCCCAACGCACAATGAGCAGTTCTTC.

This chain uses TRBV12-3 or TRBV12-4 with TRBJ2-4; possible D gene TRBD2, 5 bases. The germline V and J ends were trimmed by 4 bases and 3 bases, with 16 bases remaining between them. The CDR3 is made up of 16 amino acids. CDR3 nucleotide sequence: TGTGCCAGCAGTTCGGTGGGAGCAACCAACAAAAACATTCAGTACTTC. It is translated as CASSSVGATNKNIQYF.

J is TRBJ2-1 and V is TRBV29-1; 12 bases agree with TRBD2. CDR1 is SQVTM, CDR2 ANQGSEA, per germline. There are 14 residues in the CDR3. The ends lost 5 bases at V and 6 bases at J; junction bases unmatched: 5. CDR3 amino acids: CSVLGLAGSNEQFF. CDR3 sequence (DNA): TGCAGCGTTCTTGGACTAGCGGGGTCCAATGAGCAGTTCTTC.

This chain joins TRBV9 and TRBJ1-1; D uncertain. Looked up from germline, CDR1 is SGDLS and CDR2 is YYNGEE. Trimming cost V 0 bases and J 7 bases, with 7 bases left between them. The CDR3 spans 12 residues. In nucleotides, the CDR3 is TGTGCCAGCAGCGTAGACTACGGTGAAGCTTTCTTT. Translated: CASSVDYGEAFF.

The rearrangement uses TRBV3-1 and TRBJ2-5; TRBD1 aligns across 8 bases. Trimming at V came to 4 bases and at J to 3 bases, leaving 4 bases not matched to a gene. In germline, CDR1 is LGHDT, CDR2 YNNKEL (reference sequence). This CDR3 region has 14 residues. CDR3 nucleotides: TGTGCCAGCAGCCGGACAGGGATAAAAGAGACCCAGTACTTC. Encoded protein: CASSRTGIKETQYF.